This is a list of T cell receptor beta chains from one sample in a study of blood T cell repertoires in COVID-19. TCRdb's table, derived via immunoSEQ multiplex PCR, lists solely in-frame clones and lacks some. The sample includes roughly 200,000 clones, approximately 78% seen only once; the top ten take less than 9.5%. The sequenced sample was peripheral blood. These TCRs come from a woman of 80 years or more with COVID-19, enrolled during active disease. Both conserved end residues are part of each CDR3. A D gene is named only where the DNA matches it firmly. Clone size, where shown, is once, few, many, or a class for clones that have expanded.

v_call	d_call	clone_size	j_call	cdr3_nt	cdr3_aa
TRBV7-2	-	many	TRBJ2-7	TGTGCCAGCAGCTTAGTAACAGGGATCGAGCAGTACTTC	CASSLVTGIEQYF
TRBV27	TRBD2	-	TRBJ2-1	TGTGCCAGCAGCCGACTGGGCGGGAGCAAGGCCAATGAGCAGTTCTTC	CASSRLGGSKANEQFF
TRBV6-6	-	once	TRBJ2-7	TGTGCCAGCAGTTACGCGGAGGCCTCCTCCTACGAGCAGTACTTC	CASSYAEASSYEQYF
TRBV7-7	TRBD2	-	TRBJ2-1	TGTGCTAGCAGCAGTGCTCCGGGGGGACCCGTCAATGAGCAGTTCTTC	CASSSAPGGPVNEQFF
TRBV24-1	-	-	TRBJ1-3	TGTGCCACCAGTGATTTACGGGGGAACACCATATATTTT	CATSDLRGNTIYF
TRBV19	TRBD1	-	TRBJ1-2	TGTGCCAGTAGCGAGAATCCGGGACAGGCATATGGCTACACCTTC	CASSENPGQAYGYTF
TRBV4-1	TRBD1	once	TRBJ2-2	TGCGCCAGCAGCCAAGAGGACAGGGTGGGCACCGGGGAGCTGTTTTTT	CASSQEDRVGTGELFF
TRBV29-1	-	-	TRBJ1-1	TGCAGCGGCCTAACAGGGATCATGGGTGAAGCTTTCTTT	CSGLTGIMGEAFF
TRBV10-3	-	-	TRBJ2-5	TGTGCCACTGGGGGCGGATCTCAAGAGACCCAGTACTTC	CATGGGSQETQYF
TRBV3-1/TRBV3-2	-	-	TRBJ2-5	TGTGCCAGCAGCCAAGTTGCGGTCCAAGAGACCCAGTACTTC	CASSQVAVQETQYF
TRBV2	TRBD1	-	TRBJ1-2	TGTGCCAGCACCTCACAGGGGAACTATGGCTACACCTTC	CASTSQGNYGYTF
TRBV19	-	once	TRBJ1-3	TGTGCCAGTAGTCCCGGCGGCTACTCAGGAAACACCATATATTTT	CASSPGGYSGNTIYF
TRBV5-1	-	-	TRBJ1-1	TGCGCCAGCAGCCGACAGGAGAGGGGTGAAGCTTTCTTT	CASSRQERGEAFF
TRBV27	-	-	TRBJ1-4	TGTGCCAGCAGCCCTACAGGGCCGACCGTTGCAACTAATGAAAAACTGTTTTTT	CASSPTGPTVATNEKLFF
TRBV2	-	-	TRBJ1-5	TGTGCCATCGGGAGGGGTGGAGGCAATCAGCCCCAGCATTTT	CAIGRGGGNQPQHF
TRBV10-3	-	-	TRBJ2-7	TGTGCCATCAGGGATGGAGGGGAGCAGTACTTC	CAIRDGGEQYF
TRBV5-4	-	many	TRBJ1-5	TGTGCCAGCAGCCCCGGGGTGGGTAGCAATCAGCCCCAGCATTTT	CASSPGVGSNQPQHF
TRBV28	TRBD1	-	TRBJ1-6	TGTGCCAGCAGTTTAGGGGGACAGGGGAATAATTCACCCCTCCACTTT	CASSLGGQGNNSPLHF
TRBV3-1/TRBV3-2	-	-	TRBJ1-2	TGTGCCAGCAGCCACCGTCAGACCAACTCGGGGAGTGGCTACACCTTC	CASSHRQTNSGSGYTF
TRBV18	-	-	TRBJ1-2	TGTGCCAGCTCACCACGGGGGGAAAACTATGGCTACACCTTC	CASSPRGENYGYTF
TRBV7-9	-	-	TRBJ2-7	TGTGCCAGCAGCCCAGGGTCAAACTCAGGCGAGCAGTACTTC	CASSPGSNSGEQYF
TRBV5-1	TRBD1	-	TRBJ2-7	TGCGCCAGCAGCTTGTCAGGGGGCCCCTACGAGCAGTACTTC	CASSLSGGPYEQYF
TRBV12-3/TRBV12-4	-	-	TRBJ2-1	TGTGCCAGCAGCCTCGTAAGGAGCAAGCAGTTCTTC	CASSLVRSKQFF
TRBV30	TRBD1	-	TRBJ2-7	TGTGCCTGGAGTGTGGTAAGGACAGGCGGTTGGGGCGAGCAGTACTTC	CAWSVVRTGGWGEQYF
TRBV6-6	-	-	TRBJ1-2	TGTGCCAGCACCCCCTCCGGGGGACGTAACAGCAATGGCTACACCTTC	CASTPSGGRNSNGYTF
TRBV7-9	-	-	TRBJ1-3	TGTGCCAGCACCAGGGGCTACTCTGGAAACACCATATATTTT	CASTRGYSGNTIYF
TRBV6-6	TRBD1	-	TRBJ1-1	TGTGCCAGCAACGAGGGACAGGGGGACACTGAAGCTTTCTTT	CASNEGQGDTEAFF
TRBV3-1/TRBV3-2	TRBD2	-	TRBJ2-1	TGTGCCAGCAGTCTAGGACTAGCGGGGGGACGGGTTGAGCAGTTCTTC	CASSLGLAGGRVEQFF
TRBV3-1/TRBV3-2	TRBD2	-	TRBJ2-1	TGTGCCAGCAAAAGCGGGGGGGCCTCCAATGAGCAGTTCTTC	CASKSGGASNEQFF
TRBV6-6	-	-	TRBJ2-3	TGTGCCAGCAGTACGGGACTCTCGTACACAGATACGCAGTATTTT	CASSTGLSYTDTQYF
TRBV2	-	-	TRBJ1-4	TGTGCCAGCAGGCGTGAGGGGGATGGGGAAAAACTGTTTTTT	CASRREGDGEKLFF
TRBV29-1	-	-	TRBJ2-2	TGCAGCGTTGGGTCCAACATGAACACCGGGGAGCTGTTTTTT	CSVGSNMNTGELFF
TRBV4-1	TRBD2	few	TRBJ2-7	TGCGCCAGCAGCCGCGCCGGGACTAGCGGGAGGGACGAGCAGTACTTC	CASSRAGTSGRDEQYF
TRBV5-1	-	-	TRBJ2-7	TGCGCCAGCAGCCCGGACCCGACAGCCTCCTACGAGCAGTACTTC	CASSPDPTASYEQYF
TRBV4-2	TRBD1	-	TRBJ1-1	TGTGCCAGCAGTCAGGAGGGGAACAGGGGAGTTGCTTTCTTT	CASSQEGNRGVAFF
TRBV6-5	TRBD1	-	TRBJ1-4	TGTGCCAGCAGTTACACGACAGGGGGAGGTGAAAAACTGTTTTTT	CASSYTTGGGEKLFF
TRBV28	-	-	TRBJ2-1	TGTGCCAGCAGTTTCGGACTAAATGAGCAGTTCTTC	CASSFGLNEQFF
TRBV6-2/TRBV6-3	-	-	TRBJ1-1	TGTGCCAGCAGTGCCTCAGGGGCTGGGAACACTGAAGCTTTCTTT	CASSASGAGNTEAFF
TRBV7-9	TRBD2	-	TRBJ2-3	TGTGCCAGCAGCGTAGCGGGAGAATCCGATACGCAGTATTTT	CASSVAGESDTQYF
TRBV2	TRBD1	-	TRBJ1-2	TGTGCCTCGCGGGGAGGAGCGACAGGGTCAATCTATGGCTACACCTTC	CASRGGATGSIYGYTF
TRBV2	-	-	TRBJ1-1	TGTGCCAGCAGTGAACTCCAGGACAGTCTCACTGAAGCTTTCTTT	CASSELQDSLTEAFF
TRBV13	TRBD2	-	TRBJ2-5	TGTGCCAGCAGCCCAGGGCGGGGGGCGGTCGAGACCCAGTACTTC	CASSPGRGAVETQYF
TRBV18	-	-	TRBJ1-1	TGTGCCAGCTCCCCGAGGAAGGGGCAAAACACTGAAGCTTTCTTT	CASSPRKGQNTEAFF
TRBV5-1	TRBD1	-	TRBJ1-5	TGCGCCAGCAGGCGGACAGGGGGAGATCAGCCCCAGCATTTT	CASRRTGGDQPQHF
TRBV18	TRBD2	-	TRBJ2-1	TGTGCCAGCTCGTCTCTAGCGGGAAAGCCCTCCAATGAGCAGTTCTTC	CASSSLAGKPSNEQFF
TRBV5-1	-	-	TRBJ1-1	TGCGCCAGCAGCTCCGTGGTTGCTGGGCCCACTGAAGCTTTCTTT	CASSSVVAGPTEAFF
TRBV2	TRBD1	many	TRBJ2-1	TGTGCCAGCACGGGACAGGGACCCAATGAGCAGTTCTTC	CASTGQGPNEQFF
TRBV5-4	-	-	TRBJ2-5	TGTGCCAGCAGCTTTTCGGGCAGGGAAGAGACCCAGTACTTC	CASSFSGREETQYF
TRBV6-4	TRBD1	-	TRBJ2-3	TGTGCCAGCAGTGTCGACAGGGTCAGCACAGATACGCAGTATTTT	CASSVDRVSTDTQYF
TRBV7-3	TRBD2	-	TRBJ2-1	TGTGCCAGCAGCCCTAACGGGGGGGAGCAGTTCTTC	CASSPNGGEQFF
TRBV7-3	-	-	TRBJ2-2	TGTGCCAGCAGCTTTAGGGGTGGGGAGCTGTTTTTT	CASSFRGGELFF
TRBV7-2	-	-	TRBJ1-5	TGTGCCAGCAGCAGGGTCGGGGGGCAGCCCCAGCATTTT	CASSRVGGQPQHF
TRBV30	-	-	TRBJ1-6	TGTGCCTGGAGTCCATCACGGGTCGGGACACCCCCAGCTTTT	CAWSPSRVGTPPAF
TRBV4-1	TRBD1	-	TRBJ1-6	TGCGCCAGCAGCCCATACCCGGGACAGGGGTTTTCACCCCTCCACTTT	CASSPYPGQGFSPLHF